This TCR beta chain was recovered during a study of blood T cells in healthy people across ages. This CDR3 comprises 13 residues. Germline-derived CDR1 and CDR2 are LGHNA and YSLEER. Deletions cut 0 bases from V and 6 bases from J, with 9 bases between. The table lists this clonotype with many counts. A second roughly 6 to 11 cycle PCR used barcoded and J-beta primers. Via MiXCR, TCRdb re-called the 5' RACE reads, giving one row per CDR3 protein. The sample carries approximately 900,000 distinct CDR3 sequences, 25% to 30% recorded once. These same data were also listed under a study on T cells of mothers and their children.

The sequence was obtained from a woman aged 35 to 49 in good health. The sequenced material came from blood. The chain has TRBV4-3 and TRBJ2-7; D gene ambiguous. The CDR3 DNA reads TGCGCCAGCAGCCAAGATAGGGTCGGCGAGCAGTACTTC. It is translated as CASSQDRVGEQYF.